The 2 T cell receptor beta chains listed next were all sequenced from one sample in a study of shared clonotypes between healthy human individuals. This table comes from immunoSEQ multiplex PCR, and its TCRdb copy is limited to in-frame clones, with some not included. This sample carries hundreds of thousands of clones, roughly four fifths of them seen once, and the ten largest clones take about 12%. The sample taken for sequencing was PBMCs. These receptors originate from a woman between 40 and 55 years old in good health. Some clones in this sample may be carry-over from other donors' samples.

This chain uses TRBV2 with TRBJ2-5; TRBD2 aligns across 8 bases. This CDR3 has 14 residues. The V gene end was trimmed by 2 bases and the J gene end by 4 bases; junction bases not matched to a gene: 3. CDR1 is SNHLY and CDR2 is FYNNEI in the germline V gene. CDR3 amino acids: CASSERLAGETQYF. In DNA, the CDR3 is TGTGCCAGCAGTGAAAGGCTAGCGGGAGAGACCCAGTACTTC.

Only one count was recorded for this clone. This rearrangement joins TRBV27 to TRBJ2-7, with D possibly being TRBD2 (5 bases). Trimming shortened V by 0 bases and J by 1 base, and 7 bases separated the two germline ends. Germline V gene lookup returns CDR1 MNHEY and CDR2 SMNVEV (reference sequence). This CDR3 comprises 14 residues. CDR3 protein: CASSLSEGSYEQYF. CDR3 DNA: TGTGCCAGCAGTTTATCAGAGGGATCCTACGAGCAGTACTTC.